The entry below describes one T cell receptor (beta chain). The assay was immunoSEQ multiplex PCR, and TCRdb's table has in-frame clones only and misses some. The sample holds tens of thousands of clones, about 91% seen once. The data stem from a study of technical replicates of blood from a few donors. V gave up 8 bases and J gave up 8 bases, with 15 bases separating them. This CDR3 is built from 12 residues. CDR1 and CDR2 from the germline V gene are MDHEN and SYDVKM. The sequence came from a human donor in good health. The chain joins TRBV28 to TRBJ1-1; D is perhaps TRBD1 (6 bases). The specimen was T cells isolated from PBMCs. CDR3 in amino acids: CASLIPGTEAFF. The DNA of the CDR3 is TGTGCCAGCCTAATACCCGGGACAGAAGCTTTCTTT.